These 7 T cell receptor beta chains share one sample of origin, sequenced in a study of T cell responses to AZD1222 COVID-19 vaccine. Repertoires were generated with immunoSEQ multiplex PCR, while TCRdb's copy carries only in-frame clones and drops some. The table includes 120,000 to 150,000 clones, roughly 93% detected once. Sequenced material: peripheral blood, taken 28 days after the second AZD1222 dose. These receptors originate from an adult who received the AZD1222 COVID-19 vaccine.

The J gene is TRBJ2-1, the V gene TRBV2; D gene ambiguous. From germline, CDR1 is SNHLY and CDR2 FYNNEI. The V gene lost 4 bases and the J gene lost 9 bases, with 16 bases spanning the gap. The CDR3 runs to 14 residues. The CDR3 here is CASSASRVTGEQFF. As DNA, the CDR3 is TGTGCCAGCAGTGCCTCAAGGGTAACCGGTGAGCAGTTCTTC. Supplemented by reference TRBV2 and TRBJ2-1, the full variable domain reads EPEVTQTPSHQVTQMGQEVILRCVPISNHLYFYWYRQILGQKVEFLVSFYNNEISEKSEIFDDQFSVERPDGSNFTLKIRSTKLEDSAMYFCASSASRVTGEQFFGPGTRLTVL.

J is TRBJ1-1 and V is TRBV6-1; no clear D gene. The germline V gene encodes CDR1 MNHNS and CDR2 SASEGT. This CDR3 spans 14 amino acids. Trimming took off 3 bases at V and 0 bases at J, with 8 bases between the two ends. The CDR3: CASSDRGMNTEAFF. The DNA for the CDR3 is TGTGCCAGCAGTGATCGGGGAATGAACACTGAAGCTTTCTTT.

The genes are TRBV7-9 and TRBJ1-2, with D maybe TRBD1 (5 bases). V was clipped by 6 bases and J by 1 base, with 18 bases between them. This CDR3 contains 16 residues. Germline V CDR1 and CDR2: SEHNR, FQNEAQ (reference sequence). CDR3: CASRSSNEGDNYGYTF. CDR3 sequence (DNA): TGTGCCAGCAGGTCATCAAACGAAGGGGATAACTATGGCTACACCTTC.

The V and J genes are TRBV5-4 and TRBJ1-6; D ambiguous. The CDR3 totals 14 residues. Germline V lookup: CDR1 SGHNT, CDR2 YYREEE (reference sequence). Trimming stripped 0 bases from V and 7 bases from J, with 8 bases between. The DNA for the CDR3 is TGTGCCAGCAGCTTGGACTGGAGGAATTCACCCCTCCACTTT. It specifies CASSLDWRNSPLHF.

V and J are TRBV28 and TRBJ2-7; D might be TRBD1 (6 bases). V was pared by 7 bases and J by 1 base, with 14 bases between. This CDR3 has 14 residues. CDR1 MDHEN and CDR2 SYDVKM come from the germline V gene. CDR3 residues: CASTDRIFSYEQYF. The CDR3 coding sequence is TGTGCCAGCACTGACAGGATTTTTTCCTACGAGCAGTACTTC.

The chain couples TRBV4-3 to TRBJ1-2, with D perhaps TRBD1 (5 bases). This CDR3 contains 15 residues. V lost 3 bases and J 4 bases, leaving 15 bases between the germline ends. CDR1 LGHNA and CDR2 YSLEER come from the germline V gene. The CDR3 DNA reads as TGCGCCAGCAGCCAGGCGACCGGGACGGGCTATGGCTACACCTTC. The encoded protein is CASSQATGTGYGYTF.

V and J are TRBV21-1 and TRBJ2-1. TRBV21-1 is noted as a pseudogene. The CDR3 has 13 residues. The CDR3 DNA reads as TGTGCCAGCAGCAACGGGCTTTACAATGAGCAGTTCTTC. Protein product: CASSNGLYNEQFF.